The 10 T cell receptor beta chains reported below all come from one sample, sequenced in a study of blood T cell repertoires in COVID-19. The table came from immunoSEQ multiplex PCR; TCRdb's copy has only in-frame clones and leaves some out. The sample lists 100,000 to 150,000 clones, around nine tenths seen once, with approximately 10% in the top ten. Sequencing was carried out using peripheral blood. Source of these receptors: a woman in her 70s with COVID-19, enrolled during active disease.

The gene calls are TRBV11-3 and TRBJ2-1; 12 bases agree with TRBD2. The V gene's germline CDR1 is SGHNT and CDR2 YENEEA. Trimming cost V 2 bases and J 7 bases; bases outside gene matches: 6. The CDR3 sequence is 16 residues long. DNA for the CDR3: TGTGCCAGCAGCTTAAGAAGCCTAGCGGGGGGGAATGAGCAGTTCTTC. Translated: CASSLRSLAGGNEQFF.

This clone was found once. The chain carries TRBV19 and TRBJ2-6; TRBD2 matches at 7 bases. V shed 3 bases and J 2 bases; nucleotides not matched to a gene: 4. This CDR3 spans 16 amino acids. Germline CDR1 reads LNHDA; CDR2 reads SQIVND (reference sequence). The CDR3 loop reads CASSIGGSPGANVLTF. CDR3 DNA sequence: TGTGCCAGTAGTATTGGCGGGAGTCCTGGGGCCAACGTCCTGACTTTC.

In DNA, the CDR3 is TGTGCCAGCAGCTTTTGGACAGGGGGTAATTCACCCCTCCACTTT. This sequence encodes CASSFWTGGNSPLHF. The chain has TRBV5-4 and TRBJ1-6; TRBD1 matches 10 bases. This CDR3 is built from 15 residues. Trimming took 2 bases from V and 6 from J; bases not matched to a gene: 2. Germline lookup yields CDR1 SGHNT and CDR2 YYREEE (reference sequence).

The chain recombines TRBV9 with TRBJ2-5; D uncertain. The CDR3 runs to 13 residues. Germline lookup yields CDR1 SGDLS and CDR2 YYNGEE. The V end was cut by 2 bases, the J end by 3 bases, with 8 bases between. This chain's CDR3 is CASSVNTKETQYF. As DNA, the CDR3 is TGTGCCAGCAGCGTGAACACTAAAGAGACCCAGTACTTC. Full variable domain (missing parts from reference TRBV9 and TRBJ2-5): DSGVTQTPKHLITATGQRVTLRCSPRSGDLSVYWYQQSLDQGLQFLIQYYNGEERAKGNILERFSAQQFPDLHSELNLSSLELGDSALYFCASSVNTKETQYFGPGTRLLVL.

The J gene is TRBJ2-5, the V gene TRBV19; 9 positions agree with TRBD2. Germline assignment: CDR1 LNHDA and CDR2 SQIVND (reference sequence). There are 13 residues in the CDR3. V was clipped by 6 bases and J by 5 bases; unmatched bases: 4. The CDR3 is CASRSGGWETQYF. The CDR3 region has the DNA TGTGCCAGTAGAAGCGGGGGGTGGGAGACCCAGTACTTC.

This clone was picked up one time. V usage is TRBV11-2 and J usage is TRBJ1-6, with D tentatively TRBD1 (5 bases). This CDR3 spans 15 amino acids. Trimming removed 4 bases from V and 9 bases from J, with 16 bases in between. Germline CDR1 reads SGHAT; CDR2 reads FQNNGV. The chain's CDR3 is CASSSGDALFSPLHF. Written as DNA, the CDR3 is TGTGCCAGCAGCTCGGGGGATGCCCTTTTTTCACCCCTCCACTTT.

In DNA, the CDR3 is TGTGCCATCACCTCGGGACAGGGGGATGCAGATACGCAGTATTTT. Protein sequence: CAITSGQGDADTQYF. This chain joins TRBV10-3 and TRBJ2-3; the match to TRBD1 covers 11 bases. Germline CDR1 is ENHRY and CDR2 is SYGVKD. Trimming at V came to 7 bases and at J to 4 bases, leaving 7 bases not matched to a gene. The CDR3 length is 15 residues.

V and J are TRBV12-3 or TRBV12-4 and TRBJ1-1; D unclear. The V end was cut by 5 bases, the J end by 9 bases, with 13 bases between. This CDR3 contains 12 residues. CDR3 protein: CASSPSERKAFF. Written as DNA, the CDR3 is TGTGCCAGCAGTCCTAGCGAACGGAAAGCTTTCTTT.

DNA for the CDR3: TGTGCCAGCAGCTCACTACAGGGGGGGCCTGAAGCTTTCTTT. Translating gives CASSSLQGGPEAFF. The chain combines TRBV5-6 with TRBJ1-1; 8 nucleotides align to TRBD1. Germline values: CDR1 SGHDT, CDR2 YYEEEE. The V gene end was trimmed by 3 bases and the J gene end by 6 bases; junction bases not matched to a gene: 7. The CDR3 totals 14 residues.

The V gene is TRBV19, the J gene TRBJ2-1, with 7 positions matching TRBD2. V gave up 6 bases and J gave up 9 bases; unmatched junction bases: 5. Germline V CDR1 and CDR2: LNHDA, SQIVND (reference sequence). This CDR3 region has 12 residues. The CDR3 loop reads CASSLWGGEQFF. The CDR3 DNA sequence: TGTGCCAGTAGCCTTTGGGGGGGTGAGCAGTTCTTC.